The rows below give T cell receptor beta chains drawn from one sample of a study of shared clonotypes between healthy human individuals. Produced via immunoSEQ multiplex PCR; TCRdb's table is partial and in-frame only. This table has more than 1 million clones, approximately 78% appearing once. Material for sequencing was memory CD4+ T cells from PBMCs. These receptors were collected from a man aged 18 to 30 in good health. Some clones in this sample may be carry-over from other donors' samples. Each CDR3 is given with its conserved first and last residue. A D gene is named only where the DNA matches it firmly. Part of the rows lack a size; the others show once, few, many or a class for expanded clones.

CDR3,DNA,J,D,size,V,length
CASSTLTGGNQPQHF,TGTGCCAGCAGTACGCTGACAGGAGGCAATCAGCCCCAGCATTTT,TRBJ1-5,.,.,TRBV28,15
CASSQESAGSYNEQFF,TGTGCCAGCAGCCAAGAATCAGCAGGCTCCTACAATGAGCAGTTCTTC,TRBJ2-1,.,few,TRBV4-2,16
CASSLQGWYEQYF,TGTGCCAGCAGTCTACAGGGATGGTACGAGCAGTACTTC,TRBJ2-7,.,.,TRBV7-9,13
CASSEDFWRGSTDTQYF,TGTGCCAGCAGTGAAGATTTTTGGCGGGGATCCACAGATACGCAGTATTTT,TRBJ2-3,.,many,TRBV6-1,17
CASSEQGSINYGYTF,TGTGCCAGCTCAGAACAGGGGTCGATTAACTATGGCTACACCTTC,TRBJ1-2,TRBD1,.,TRBV18,15
CASSQERQGWGNTIYF,TGTGCCAGCAGCCAAGAACGCCAAGGGTGGGGAAACACCATATATTTT,TRBJ1-3,.,.,TRBV4-2,16
CASSWGGGTEAFF,TGTGCCAGCAGTTGGGGGGGAGGGACTGAAGCTTTCTTT,TRBJ1-1,.,few,TRBV28,13
CASQLAGNTIYF,TGTGCCAGTCAATTGGCCGGGAACACCATATATTTT,TRBJ1-3,.,.,TRBV19,12
CASSSIGTRAQYF,TGTGCCAGCAGTTCCATCGGGACGCGAGCGCAGTATTTT,TRBJ2-3,.,.,TRBV6-5,13
CASRPGPNYGYTF,TGTGCCAGCCGACCCGGACCTAACTATGGCTACACCTTC,TRBJ1-2,.,.,TRBV6-6,13
CASSLLDNEQFF,TGCGCCAGCAGCTTACTAGACAATGAGCAGTTCTTC,TRBJ2-1,.,.,TRBV5-1,12
CATSRGNGQGYTF,TGTGCCACCAGCAGAGGTAACGGACAAGGCTACACCTTC,TRBJ1-2,.,.,TRBV15,13
CASSITSPGTSGNTIYF,TGTGCCAGTAGTATAACCTCACCCGGGACCTCTGGAAACACCATATATTTT,TRBJ1-3,.,.,TRBV19,17
CAWSVRGGSGNTIYF,TGTGCCTGGAGTGTGCGGGGCGGCTCTGGAAACACCATATATTTT,TRBJ1-3,.,.,TRBV30,15
CATGLAGLAGNNEQFF,TGTGCCACCGGTCTCGCGGGACTAGCGGGGAACAATGAGCAGTTCTTC,TRBJ2-1,TRBD2,.,TRBV5-4,16
CATSASRTNYGYTF,TGTGCCACCAGCGCCTCCCGAACTAACTATGGCTACACCTTC,TRBJ1-2,.,.,TRBV15,14
CASSQAGTGDEKLFF,TGCGCCAGCAGCCAAGCCGGGACAGGGGATGAAAAACTGTTTTTT,TRBJ1-4,TRBD1,.,TRBV4-1,15
CASRNFWVGRVNTGELFF,TGTGCCAGCCGTAACTTCTGGGTGGGCAGGGTCAACACCGGGGAGCTGTTTTTT,TRBJ2-2,.,.,TRBV28,18
CASSYSGGNTEAFF,TGTGCCAGCAGTTACTCTGGCGGGAACACTGAAGCTTTCTTT,TRBJ1-1,.,.,TRBV6-5,14
CASSDPLRADTQYF,TGTGCCAGCAGTGATCCACTACGGGCAGATACGCAGTATTTT,TRBJ2-3,.,.,TRBV25-1,14
CASSLQPGTSGSIDRSTQYF,TGCGCCAGCAGCCTACAGCCCGGGACTAGCGGATCCATTGATCGTAGTACGCAGTATTTT,TRBJ2-3,TRBD2,.,TRBV4-1,20
CASSLPSGSFNTGELFF,TGTGCCAGCAGCTTACCTAGCGGGAGCTTTAACACCGGGGAGCTGTTTTTT,TRBJ2-2,TRBD2,.,TRBV7-9,17
CASSYRGWDGYTF,TGTGCCAGCAGTTACAGGGGGTGGGATGGCTACACCTTC,TRBJ1-2,TRBD1,.,TRBV28,13
CASRGQGKHEQYF,TGTGCCAGCAGGGGACAGGGAAAGCACGAGCAGTACTTC,TRBJ2-7,TRBD1,.,TRBV28,13
CASSYEDTGELFF,TGTGCCAGCAGTTACGAAGATACCGGGGAGCTGTTTTTT,TRBJ2-2,.,.,TRBV6-5,13
CASSQVHRRGQETQYF,TGCGCCAGCAGCCAAGTCCATAGGAGGGGACAAGAGACCCAGTACTTC,TRBJ2-5,.,.,TRBV4-1,16
CASSLTRAGEQYF,TGTGCCAGCAGTTTGACCAGGGCGGGCGAGCAGTACTTC,TRBJ2-7,.,.,TRBV28,13
CASRPRGVGETQYF,TGCGCCAGCAGACCGCGGGGAGTTGGGGAGACCCAGTACTTC,TRBJ2-5,.,.,TRBV5-1,14
CASSPPGAYNEQFF,TGTGCCAGTAGTCCTCCAGGGGCTTACAATGAGCAGTTCTTC,TRBJ2-1,.,.,TRBV19,14
CASSQAEGTGELFF,TGCGCCAGCAGCCAAGCAGAAGGGACCGGGGAGCTGTTTTTT,TRBJ2-2,.,.,TRBV4-1,14
CASSQGTGLSEQYF,TGTGCCAGCAGTCAAGGGACAGGGTTGTCCGAGCAGTACTTC,TRBJ2-7,TRBD1,.,TRBV28,14
CASSPVSLAGVPFRHNEQFF,TGTGCCAGCTCACCAGTTTCACTAGCGGGAGTTCCTTTTCGCCACAATGAGCAGTTCTTC,TRBJ2-1,TRBD2,.,TRBV18,20
CASSLRDRGNEKLFF,TGTGCCAGCAGTCTCCGGGACAGGGGGAACGAAAAACTGTTTTTT,TRBJ1-4,TRBD1,once,TRBV2,15
CASSSSRDPFSYEQYF,TGCGCCAGCAGCTCCTCTCGGGACCCATTCTCCTACGAGCAGTACTTC,TRBJ2-7,.,.,TRBV5-1,16
CASSLAPTGLDQPQHF,TGCGCCAGCAGCTTGGCCCCGACAGGGTTGGATCAGCCCCAGCATTTT,TRBJ1-5,TRBD1,.,TRBV5-1,16
CASGRVVGTGELFF,TGTGCCAGCGGTAGGGTTGTGGGCACCGGGGAGCTGTTTTTT,TRBJ2-2,.,.,TRBV2,14
CATSRDYPGQAPGELFF,TGTGCCACCAGCAGAGATTATCCGGGACAGGCCCCCGGGGAGCTGTTTTTT,TRBJ2-2,TRBD1,.,TRBV15,17
CASSLVVREQFF,TGTGCCAGCAGCTTAGTCGTGCGGGAGCAGTTCTTC,TRBJ2-1,.,few,TRBV7-2,12
CASSFGGTVETQYF,TGTGCCAGCAGTTTCGGGGGGACGGTAGAGACCCAGTACTTC,TRBJ2-5,TRBD2,.,TRBV28,14
CASSKTAGTGANVLTF,TGTGCCAGTAGTAAGACGGCGGGGACTGGGGCCAACGTCCTGACTTTC,TRBJ2-6,.,.,TRBV19,16
CASSFGTQEKSYEQYF,TGCGCCAGCAGCTTCGGCACACAGGAGAAGAGCTACGAGCAGTACTTC,TRBJ2-7,.,.,TRBV5-1,16
CASSLGIGGEQFF,TGTGCCAGCAGCTTGGGGATCGGCGGAGAGCAGTTCTTC,TRBJ2-1,.,.,TRBV5-8,13
CASSKGQMNTEAFF,TGCGCCAGCAGTAAGGGACAGATGAACACTGAAGCTTTCTTT,TRBJ1-1,TRBD1,medium-sized,TRBV10-1,14
CASSWTGHQETQYF,TGTGCCAGCAGCTGGACAGGCCACCAAGAGACCCAGTACTTC,TRBJ2-5,TRBD1,.,TRBV7-9,14
CASSLTDATNEKLFF,TGTGCCAGCAGCCTGACAGATGCAACTAATGAAAAACTGTTTTTT,TRBJ1-4,.,.,TRBV7-6,15
CASSDIGQGLRYTF,TGTGCCAGCAGCGATATAGGACAGGGTCTGCGCTACACCTTC,TRBJ1-2,TRBD1,.,TRBV9,14
CASRGLAGGRGDTQYF,TGTGCCAGCCGGGGACTAGCGGGAGGTCGGGGGGATACGCAGTATTTT,TRBJ2-3,TRBD2,many,TRBV11-2,16
CASSVEGQITGELFF,TGTGCCAGCAGCGTAGAGGGGCAGATCACCGGGGAGCTGTTTTTT,TRBJ2-2,.,.,TRBV9,15
CASSFAGGVRYNEQFF,TGTGCCAGCAGTTTCGCGGGGGGTGTAAGGTACAATGAGCAGTTCTTC,TRBJ2-1,TRBD2,once,TRBV27,16
CASSLGTRTEAFF,TGTGCCAGCAGCTTGGGGACAAGGACTGAAGCTTTCTTT,TRBJ1-1,.,.,TRBV11-2,13
CASGPAGTGGETQYF,TGTGCTAGTGGTCCCGCCGGGACAGGCGGGGAGACCCAGTACTTC,TRBJ2-5,TRBD1,few,TRBV12-5,15
CASSVDPGGNEQFF,TGTGCCAGCAGCGTAGATCCAGGAGGCAATGAGCAGTTCTTC,TRBJ2-1,.,.,TRBV9,14
CASSQSSDYYTIYF,TGCGCCAGCAGCCAGTCCTCAGACTATTACACCATATATTTT,TRBJ1-3,.,.,TRBV4-1,14